This TCR beta chain came from a study of T cell changes during pregnancy in multiple sclerosis. The length of the CDR3 is 18 residues. Germline V gene lookup returns CDR1 SGHVS and CDR2 FQNEAQ. V was clipped by 5 bases and J by 4 bases, with 26 bases between them. The table came from immunoSEQ multiplex PCR; TCRdb's copy has only in-frame clones and leaves some out. The table shows about 89,000 clones, with roughly 94% occurring only once. The clonotype originates from a female donor with multiple sclerosis, enrolled in a pregnancy study. The genes are TRBV7-8 and TRBJ1-1; D is possibly TRBD1 (6 bases). Sequenced material: peripheral blood, taken in the third trimester of pregnancy. CDR3 nucleotides: TGTGCCAGCAGCACACCCACGGCGGGGGGCCGGGGGAGCACTGAAGCTTTCTTT. Protein product: CASSTPTAGGRGSTEAFF.